Detailed here is one TCR beta chain. UMI-tagged 5'RACE template switching yielded the TCR beta cDNA. Reprocessing the 5' RACE reads, TCRdb reports a single entry for every CDR3 protein and omits DNA. This listing includes approximately 460,000 distinct CDR3 sequences. The record originates from a study of T cells expressing NK-cell markers. As for the study in general: Sorted CD3+CD56+NKG2C+, CD3+CD56+NKG2C- and CD3+CD56-NKG2C+ T cells supplied TCR beta repertoires.

Germline CDR1 and CDR2: ENHRY and SYGVKD. The CDR3 is made up of 17 amino acids. Sequencing was carried out using blood T cells: a sorted CD56 or NKG2C T cell subset, CD4+ or CD8+ T cells, or bulk PBMC T cells (not recorded which). The chain couples TRBV10-3 to TRBJ1-5; without DNA, the TCRdb call of TRBD1 cannot be checked. This clonotype was obtained from a woman between 18 and 69 years old in good health. CDR3 amino acids: CAISESNSGISNQPQHF.